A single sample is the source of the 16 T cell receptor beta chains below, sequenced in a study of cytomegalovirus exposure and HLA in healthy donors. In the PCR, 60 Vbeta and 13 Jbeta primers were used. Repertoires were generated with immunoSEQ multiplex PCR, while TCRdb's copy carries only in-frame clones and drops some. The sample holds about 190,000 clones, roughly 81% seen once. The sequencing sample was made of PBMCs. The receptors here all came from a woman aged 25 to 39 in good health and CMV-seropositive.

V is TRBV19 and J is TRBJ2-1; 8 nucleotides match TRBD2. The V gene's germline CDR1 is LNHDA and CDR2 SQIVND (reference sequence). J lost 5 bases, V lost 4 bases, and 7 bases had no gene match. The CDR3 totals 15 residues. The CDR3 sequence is CASSNGLAGHNEQFF. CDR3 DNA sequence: TGTGCCAGTAGTAACGGTCTAGCGGGCCACAATGAGCAGTTCTTC. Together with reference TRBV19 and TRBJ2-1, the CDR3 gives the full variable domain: DGGITQSPKYLFRKEGQNVTLSCEQNLNHDAMYWYRQDPGQGLRLIYYSQIVNDFQKGDIAEGYSVSREKKESFPLTVTSAQKNPTAFYLCASSNGLAGHNEQFFGPGTRLTVL.

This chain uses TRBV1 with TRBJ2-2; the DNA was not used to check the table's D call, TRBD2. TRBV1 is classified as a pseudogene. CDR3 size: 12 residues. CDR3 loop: CTSSPNTGELFF. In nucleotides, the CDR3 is TGCACCAGCAGCCCTAACACCGGGGAGCTGTTTTTT.

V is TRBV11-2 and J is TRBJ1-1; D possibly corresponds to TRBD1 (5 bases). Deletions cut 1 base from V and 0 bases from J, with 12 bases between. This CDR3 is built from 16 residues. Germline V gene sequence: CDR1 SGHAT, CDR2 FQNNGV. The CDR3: CASSLVAGLMNTEAFF. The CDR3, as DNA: TGTGCCAGCAGCTTAGTTGCAGGGCTGATGAACACTGAAGCTTTCTTT. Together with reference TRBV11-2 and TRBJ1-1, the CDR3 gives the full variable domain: EAGVAQSPRYKIIEKRQSVAFWCNPISGHATLYWYQQILGQGPKLLIQFQNNGVVDDSQLPKDRFSAERLKGVDSTLKIQPAKLEDSAVYLCASSLVAGLMNTEAFFGQGTRLTVV.

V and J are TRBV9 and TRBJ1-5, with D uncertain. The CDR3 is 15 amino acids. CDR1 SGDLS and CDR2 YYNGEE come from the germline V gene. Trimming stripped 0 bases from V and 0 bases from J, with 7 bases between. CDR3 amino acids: CASSVAGNSNQPQHF. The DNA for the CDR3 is TGTGCCAGCAGCGTAGCAGGCAATAGCAATCAGCCCCAGCATTTT.

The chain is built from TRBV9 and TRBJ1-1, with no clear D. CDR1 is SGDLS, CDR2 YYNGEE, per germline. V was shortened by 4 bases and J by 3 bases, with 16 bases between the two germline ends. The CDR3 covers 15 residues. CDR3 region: CASSLDEVPYTEAFF. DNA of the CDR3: TGTGCCAGCAGCCTAGATGAGGTCCCCTACACTGAAGCTTTCTTT.

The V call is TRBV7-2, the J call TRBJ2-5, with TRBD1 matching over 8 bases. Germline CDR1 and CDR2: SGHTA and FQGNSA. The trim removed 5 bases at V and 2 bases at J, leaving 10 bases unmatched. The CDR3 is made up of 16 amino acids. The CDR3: CASSLGQGRGQETQYF. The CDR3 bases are TGTGCCAGCAGCCTCGGACAGGGAAGAGGGCAAGAGACCCAGTACTTC.

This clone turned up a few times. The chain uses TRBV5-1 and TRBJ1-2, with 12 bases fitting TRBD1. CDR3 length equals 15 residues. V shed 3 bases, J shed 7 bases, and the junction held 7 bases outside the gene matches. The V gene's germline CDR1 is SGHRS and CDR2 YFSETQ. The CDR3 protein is CASSSPGQGAGGYTF. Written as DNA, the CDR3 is TGCGCCAGCAGCTCCCCGGGACAGGGGGCAGGTGGCTACACCTTC.

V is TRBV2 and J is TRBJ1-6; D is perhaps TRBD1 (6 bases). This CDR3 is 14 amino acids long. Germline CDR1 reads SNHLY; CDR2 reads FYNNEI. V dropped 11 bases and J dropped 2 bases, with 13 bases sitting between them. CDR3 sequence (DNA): TGTGCCGGGGCAGGGGCTACCTATAATTCACCCCTCCACTTT. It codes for CAGAGATYNSPLHF.

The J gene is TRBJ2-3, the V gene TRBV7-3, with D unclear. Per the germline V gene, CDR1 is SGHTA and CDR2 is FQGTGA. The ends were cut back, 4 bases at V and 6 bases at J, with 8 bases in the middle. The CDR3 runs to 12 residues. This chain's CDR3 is CASSSGSDTQYF. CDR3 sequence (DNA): TGTGCCAGCAGCTCCGGTAGCGATACGCAGTATTTT.

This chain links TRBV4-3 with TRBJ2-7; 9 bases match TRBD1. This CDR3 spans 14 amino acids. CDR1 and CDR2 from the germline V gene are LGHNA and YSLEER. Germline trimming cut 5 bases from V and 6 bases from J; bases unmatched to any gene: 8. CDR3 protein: CASSYRDRAGEQYF. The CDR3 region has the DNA TGCGCCAGCAGCTACCGGGACAGGGCTGGCGAGCAGTACTTC.

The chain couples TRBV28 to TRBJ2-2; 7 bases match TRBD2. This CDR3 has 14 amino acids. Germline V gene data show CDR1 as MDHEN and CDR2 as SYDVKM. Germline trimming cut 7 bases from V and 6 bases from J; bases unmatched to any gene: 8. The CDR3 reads CASIPGGGAGELFF. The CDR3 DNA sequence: TGTGCCAGCATCCCGGGTGGGGGGGCCGGGGAGCTGTTTTTT.

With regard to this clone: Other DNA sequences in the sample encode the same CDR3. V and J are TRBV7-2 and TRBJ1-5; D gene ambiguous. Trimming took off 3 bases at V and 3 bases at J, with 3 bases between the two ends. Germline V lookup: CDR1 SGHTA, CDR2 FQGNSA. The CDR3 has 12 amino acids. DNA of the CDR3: TGTGCCAGCAGCTTCCTCAATCAGCCCCAGCATTTT. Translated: CASSFLNQPQHF. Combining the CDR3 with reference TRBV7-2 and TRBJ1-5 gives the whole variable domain GAGVSQSPSNKVTEKGKDVELRCDPISGHTALYWYRQSLGQGLEFLIYFQGNSAPDKSGLPSDRFSAERTGGSVSTLTIQRTQQEDSAVYLCASSFLNQPQHFGDGTRLSIL.

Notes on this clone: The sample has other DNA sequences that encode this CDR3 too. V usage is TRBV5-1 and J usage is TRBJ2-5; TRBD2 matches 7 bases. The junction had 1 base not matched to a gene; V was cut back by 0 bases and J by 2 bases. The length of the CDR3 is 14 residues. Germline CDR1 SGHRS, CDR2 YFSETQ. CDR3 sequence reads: CASSLAGGQETQYF. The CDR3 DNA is TGCGCCAGCAGCTTGGCGGGGGGACAAGAGACCCAGTACTTC.

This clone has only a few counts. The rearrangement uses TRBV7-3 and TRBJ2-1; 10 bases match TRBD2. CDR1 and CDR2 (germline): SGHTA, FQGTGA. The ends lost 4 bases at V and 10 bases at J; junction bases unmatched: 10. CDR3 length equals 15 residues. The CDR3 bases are TGTGCCAGCAGCTCCCGAGCTAGCGGGAGACGGGAGCAGTTCTTC. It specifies CASSSRASGRREQFF.

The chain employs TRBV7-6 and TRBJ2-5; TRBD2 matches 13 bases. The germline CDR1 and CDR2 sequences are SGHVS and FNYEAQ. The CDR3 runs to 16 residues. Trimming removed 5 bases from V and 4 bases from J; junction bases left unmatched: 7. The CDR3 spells CASSRRTSGRGETQYF. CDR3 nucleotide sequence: TGTGCCAGCAGCCGAAGGACTAGCGGGAGAGGAGAGACCCAGTACTTC.

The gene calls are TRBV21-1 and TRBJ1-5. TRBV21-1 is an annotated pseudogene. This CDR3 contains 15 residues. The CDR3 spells CASNKGGSNYQPQHF. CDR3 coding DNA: TGTGCCAGCAACAAAGGAGGATCTAATTATCAGCCCCAGCATTTT.